Detailed here is one TCR beta chain. Individual cDNA molecules in this library carried unique molecular identifiers. A single record per CDR3 protein comes from TCRdb applying MiXCR to the RACE reads. Here the sample spans approximately 260,000 distinct CDR3 sequences, 7.5% to 9% being singletons. The sample originates from a study of human T cells and chemical hapten exposure. The time point denotes: pre-sensitization, week 0. Treatment here: therapeutic diphenylcyclopropenone sensitization with weekly scalp DPC. The CDR3 runs to 14 residues. V lost 6 bases to trimming and J lost 5 bases; unmatched junction nucleotides: 5. Germline V gene sequence: CDR1 MNHEY, CDR2 SMNVEV (reference sequence).

The receptor comes from a man between 18 and 29 years old with alopecia areata. Some clones in this sample may be carry-over from other donors' samples. The chain links TRBV27 to TRBJ1-2, with 11 bases identical to TRBD1. Here the sequenced sample was whole blood, taken in connection with sensitization to the hapten diphenylcyclopropenone (DPC). The CDR3 nucleotides are TGTGCCAGCAGCCCGGACAGGGGGCCGTATGGCTACACCTTC. Translated: CASSPDRGPYGYTF.